This T cell receptor beta chain was sequenced for a study of cytomegalovirus exposure and HLA in healthy donors. PCR used 60 Vbeta primers and 13 Jbeta primers. Here immunoSEQ multiplex PCR was the method, and the copy in TCRdb shows in-frame clones only, minus some. The sample lists approximately 100,000 clones; roughly 88% were seen once. Trimming removed 4 bases at V and 4 bases at J, with 19 bases between. This CDR3 is built from 17 residues. CDR1 MGHRA and CDR2 YSYEKL come from the germline V gene. Turning to this clone: Its antigen is unknown.

Study-level results: A later analysis reportedly found fewer N-insertions in an Asian-associated ancestry cluster than the approximately 660-donor mean. Certain sequence variants were highly shared and formed a cluster, and this cluster was likely a sequencing artifact.

Sequencing was done on a sample of PBMCs. This sequence joins TRBV4-1 and TRBJ2-2; tentatively, D is TRBD1 (6 bases). This receptor was obtained from a woman aged 18-29 years in good health and CMV-seronegative. This chain's CDR3 is CASSRGLAKQGTGELFF. The CDR3 DNA reads as TGCGCCAGCAGCCGGGGGCTAGCTAAGCAGGGCACCGGGGAGCTGTTTTTT.